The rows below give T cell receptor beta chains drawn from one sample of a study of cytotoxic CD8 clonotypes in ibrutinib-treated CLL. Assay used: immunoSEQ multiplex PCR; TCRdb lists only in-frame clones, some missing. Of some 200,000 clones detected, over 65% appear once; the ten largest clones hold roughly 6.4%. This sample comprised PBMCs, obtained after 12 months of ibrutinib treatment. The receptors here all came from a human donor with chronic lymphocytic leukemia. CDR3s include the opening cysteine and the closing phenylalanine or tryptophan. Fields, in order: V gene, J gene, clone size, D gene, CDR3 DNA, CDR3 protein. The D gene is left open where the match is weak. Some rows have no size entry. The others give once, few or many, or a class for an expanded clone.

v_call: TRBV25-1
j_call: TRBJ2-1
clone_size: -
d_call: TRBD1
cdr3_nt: TGTGCCAGCAACGGACAGGGGGCCCTATACAATGAGCAGTTCTTC
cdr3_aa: CASNGQGALYNEQFF

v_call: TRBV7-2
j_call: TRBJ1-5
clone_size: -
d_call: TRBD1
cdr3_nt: TGTGCCAGCAGCCCGGACAGGTTCGTCAATCAGCCCCAGCATTTT
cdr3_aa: CASSPDRFVNQPQHF

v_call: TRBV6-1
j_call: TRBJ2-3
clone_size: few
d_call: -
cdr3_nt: TGTGCCAGCACCCTGGGTAGAGGGGTCCCAGATACGCAGTATTTT
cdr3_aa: CASTLGRGVPDTQYF

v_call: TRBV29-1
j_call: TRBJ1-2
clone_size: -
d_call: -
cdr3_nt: TGCAGCGTTGAGAGCTATGGCTACACCTTC
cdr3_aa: CSVESYGYTF

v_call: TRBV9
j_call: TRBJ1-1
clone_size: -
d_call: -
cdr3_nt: TGTGCCAGCAGCTCGTACACCCAGGGCGGCACTGAAGCTTTCTTT
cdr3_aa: CASSSYTQGGTEAFF

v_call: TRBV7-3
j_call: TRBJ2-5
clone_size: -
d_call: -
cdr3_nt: TGTGCCAGCAGCTTGGGTCAGCTCCAAGAGACCCAGTACTTC
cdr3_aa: CASSLGQLQETQYF

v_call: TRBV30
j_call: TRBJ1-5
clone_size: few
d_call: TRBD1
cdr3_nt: TGTGCCTGGAGCCAGGGGGCAAGCAATCAGCCCCAGCATTTT
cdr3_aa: CAWSQGASNQPQHF

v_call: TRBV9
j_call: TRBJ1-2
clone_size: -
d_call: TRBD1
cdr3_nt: TGTGCCAGCAGCGAGGGGGCAGGAGGGGTTTATGGCTACACCTTC
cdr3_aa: CASSEGAGGVYGYTF

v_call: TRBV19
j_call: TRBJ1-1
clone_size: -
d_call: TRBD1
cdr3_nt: TGTGCCAGTAGTATATTGGCTACAGGGGTCGAAGCTTTCTTT
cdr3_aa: CASSILATGVEAFF

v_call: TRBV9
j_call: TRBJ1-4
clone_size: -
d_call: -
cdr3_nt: TGTGCCAGCAGCGCCACAACAACTAATGAAAAACTGTTTTTT
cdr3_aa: CASSATTTNEKLFF

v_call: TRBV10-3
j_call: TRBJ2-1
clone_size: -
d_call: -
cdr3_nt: TGTGCCATCAGTGAGTCGGGGGGACAGTACAATGAGCAGTTCTTC
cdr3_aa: CAISESGGQYNEQFF

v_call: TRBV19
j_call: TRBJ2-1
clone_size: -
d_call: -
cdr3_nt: TGTGCCAGTACTCCCCAGGGGCCTTACAATGAGCAGTTCTTC
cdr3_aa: CASTPQGPYNEQFF

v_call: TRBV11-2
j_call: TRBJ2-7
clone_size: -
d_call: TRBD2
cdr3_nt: TGTGCCAGCAGCTTAACAGTAGCGGGATTTTACGAGCAGTACTTC
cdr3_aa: CASSLTVAGFYEQYF

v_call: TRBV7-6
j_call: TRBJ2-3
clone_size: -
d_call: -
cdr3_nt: TGTGCCAGCAGCTTAGGTCCAGATACGCAGTATTTT
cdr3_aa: CASSLGPDTQYF

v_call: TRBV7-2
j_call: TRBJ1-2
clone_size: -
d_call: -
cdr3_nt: TGTGCCAGCAGCTTAAGACAGGCTAACTATGGCTACACCTTC
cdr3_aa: CASSLRQANYGYTF

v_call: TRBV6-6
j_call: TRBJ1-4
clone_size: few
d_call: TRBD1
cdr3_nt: TGTGCCACTGCCGGGACAGGGGCACCCTTGGATGAAAAACTGTTTTTT
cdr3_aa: CATAGTGAPLDEKLFF

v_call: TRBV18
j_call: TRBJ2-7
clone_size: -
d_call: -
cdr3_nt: TGTGCCAGCTCACCCCCCTCGGCAGGGCCCAACTCCTACGAGCAGTACTTC
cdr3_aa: CASSPPSAGPNSYEQYF

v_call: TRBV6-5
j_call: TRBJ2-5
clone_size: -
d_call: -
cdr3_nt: TGTGCCAGCACCTGGGATGGGACCCAGTACTTC
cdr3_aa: CASTWDGTQYF

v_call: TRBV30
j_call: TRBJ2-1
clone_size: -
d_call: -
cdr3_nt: TGTGCCTCCACTAGAAGTTCCTACAATGAGCAGTTCTTC
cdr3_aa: CASTRSSYNEQFF

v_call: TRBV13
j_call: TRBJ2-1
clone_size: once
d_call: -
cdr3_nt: TGTGCCAGCACGGGTCGCACTACGGATTATTCGAATGAGCAGTTCTTC
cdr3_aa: CASTGRTTDYSNEQFF

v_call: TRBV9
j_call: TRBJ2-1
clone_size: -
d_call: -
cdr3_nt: TGTGCCAGCAGCCCCGCCTCCTACAATGAGCAGTTCTTC
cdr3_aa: CASSPASYNEQFF

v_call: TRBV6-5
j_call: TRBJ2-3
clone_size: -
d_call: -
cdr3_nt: TGTGCCAGCAGTTACTCGAGTCTGGATACGCAGTATTTT
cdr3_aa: CASSYSSLDTQYF

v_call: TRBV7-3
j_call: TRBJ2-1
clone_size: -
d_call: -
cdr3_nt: TGTGCCAGCAGCTTAGAGGGGGGATCCTACAATGAGCAGTTCTTC
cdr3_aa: CASSLEGGSYNEQFF

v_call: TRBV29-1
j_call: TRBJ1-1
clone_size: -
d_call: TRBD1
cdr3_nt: TGCAGCGTTAGGACAGGGGGTGGTGGAGCTTTCTTT
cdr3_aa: CSVRTGGGGAFF

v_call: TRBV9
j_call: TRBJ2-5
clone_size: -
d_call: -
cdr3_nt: TGTGCCAGCAGCGTAGAGGCAGGGGGGGTAGAGACCCAGTACTTC
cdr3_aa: CASSVEAGGVETQYF

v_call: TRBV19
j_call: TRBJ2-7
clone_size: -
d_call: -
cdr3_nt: TGTGCCAGTAGTGGGGGAGCGACAGGCTACGAGCAGTACTTC
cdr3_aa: CASSGGATGYEQYF

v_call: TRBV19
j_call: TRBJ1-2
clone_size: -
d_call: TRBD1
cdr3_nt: TGTGCCAGTAGTTCAGGGGGCTGGTCTAACTATGGCTACACCTTC
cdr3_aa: CASSSGGWSNYGYTF

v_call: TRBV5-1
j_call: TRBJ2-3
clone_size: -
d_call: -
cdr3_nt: TGCGCCAGCAGCTTGGGTCCGGGGAGCACAGATACGCAGTATTTT
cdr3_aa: CASSLGPGSTDTQYF

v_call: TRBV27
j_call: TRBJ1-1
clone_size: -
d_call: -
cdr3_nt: TGTGCCAGCAGCCCCCCAGGGGCGGGTACTGAAGCTTTCTTT
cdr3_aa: CASSPPGAGTEAFF

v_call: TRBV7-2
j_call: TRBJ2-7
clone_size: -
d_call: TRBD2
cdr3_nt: TGTGCCAGCAGCCTGACGGGACTAGAGAGCTCCTACGAGCAGTACTTC
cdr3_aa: CASSLTGLESSYEQYF

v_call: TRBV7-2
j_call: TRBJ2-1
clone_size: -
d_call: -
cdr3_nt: TGTGCCAGCAGCTTCGACACTTACAATGAGCAGTTCTTC
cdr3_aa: CASSFDTYNEQFF

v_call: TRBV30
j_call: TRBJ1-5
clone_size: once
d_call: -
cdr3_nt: TGTGCCTGGAGTAGGGCTGTTAGCGGCAATCAGCCCCAGCATTTT
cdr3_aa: CAWSRAVSGNQPQHF

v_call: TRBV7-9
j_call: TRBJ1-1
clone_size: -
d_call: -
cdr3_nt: TGTGCCAGCAGCCCAGATCAGGGGACGCGCACTGAAGCTTTCTTT
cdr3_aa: CASSPDQGTRTEAFF

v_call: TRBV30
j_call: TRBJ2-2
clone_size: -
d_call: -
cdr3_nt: TGTGCCTGGAGGGGGGAACTGAACACCGGGGAGCTGTTTTTT
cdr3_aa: CAWRGELNTGELFF

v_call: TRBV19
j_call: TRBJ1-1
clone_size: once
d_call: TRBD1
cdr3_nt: TGTGCCAGTAGGCAACCGGGACAGAGCACTGAAGCTTTCTTT
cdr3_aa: CASRQPGQSTEAFF

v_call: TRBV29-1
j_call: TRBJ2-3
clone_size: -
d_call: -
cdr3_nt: TGCAGCGTTGTAGCGGACAGCACAGATACGCAGTATTTT
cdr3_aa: CSVVADSTDTQYF

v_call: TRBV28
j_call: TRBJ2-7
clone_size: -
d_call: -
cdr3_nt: TGTGCCAGCAGCTCCAGGGTTTACGAGCAGTACTTC
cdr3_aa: CASSSRVYEQYF

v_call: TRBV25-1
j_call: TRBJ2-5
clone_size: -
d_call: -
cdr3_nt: TGTGCCAGCAGTGAGGGCACAGGGATTGGATCCCTGGGAGAGACCCAGTACTTC
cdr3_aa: CASSEGTGIGSLGETQYF

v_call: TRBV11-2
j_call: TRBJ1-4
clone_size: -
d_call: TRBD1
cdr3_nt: TGTGCCAGCAGCTTTTTAACAGGGGGTCTGAACGAAAAACTGTTTTTT
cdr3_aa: CASSFLTGGLNEKLFF

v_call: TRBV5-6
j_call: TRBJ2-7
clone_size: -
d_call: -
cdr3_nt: TGTGCCAGCAGCTCACGAGGGGGAGCAAGTTACGAGCAGTACTTC
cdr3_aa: CASSSRGGASYEQYF

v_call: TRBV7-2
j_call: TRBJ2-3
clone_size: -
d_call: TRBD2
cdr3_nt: TGTGCCAGCAGCTCGACTAGCGGGCGCACAGATACGCAGTATTTT
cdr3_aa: CASSSTSGRTDTQYF

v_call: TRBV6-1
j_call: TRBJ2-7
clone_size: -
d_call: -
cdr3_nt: TGTGCCAGCAGTGAACCCCCTAGCAGAAACTACGAGCAGTACTTC
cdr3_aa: CASSEPPSRNYEQYF

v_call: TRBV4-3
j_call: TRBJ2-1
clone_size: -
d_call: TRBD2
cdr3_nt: TGCGCCAGCAGCCAAACCACGGGACTAAATTTCGATGAGCAGTTCTTC
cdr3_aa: CASSQTTGLNFDEQFF

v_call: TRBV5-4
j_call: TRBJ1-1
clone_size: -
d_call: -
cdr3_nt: TGTGCCAGCAGCTTGAAGAGGGAGAAGGAAGCTTTCTTT
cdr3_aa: CASSLKREKEAFF

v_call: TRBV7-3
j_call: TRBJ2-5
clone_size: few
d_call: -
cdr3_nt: TGTGCCAGCAGCTTAACACTCGGGGAGACCCAGTACTTC
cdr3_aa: CASSLTLGETQYF

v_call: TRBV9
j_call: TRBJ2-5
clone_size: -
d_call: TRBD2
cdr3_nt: TGTGCCAGCAGCGTAGGGGGCGGGAGGCCCCGTGGGGAGACCCAGTACTTC
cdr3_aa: CASSVGGGRPRGETQYF

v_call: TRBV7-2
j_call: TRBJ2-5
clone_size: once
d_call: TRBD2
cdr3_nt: TGTGCCAGCAGCCCCGAAGACAGACTAGCGGGGGTCAGGGAGACCCAGTACTTC
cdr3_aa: CASSPEDRLAGVRETQYF

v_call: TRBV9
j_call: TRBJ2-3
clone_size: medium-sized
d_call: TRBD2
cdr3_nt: TGTGCCAGCAGCGCCTGGGACTACCTCCAGGGCACAGATACGCAGTATTTT
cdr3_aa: CASSAWDYLQGTDTQYF

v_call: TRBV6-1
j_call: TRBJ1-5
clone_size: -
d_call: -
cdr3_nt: TGTGCCAGCAACCAGGGGCGTTCCTACAATCAGCCCCAGCATTTT
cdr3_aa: CASNQGRSYNQPQHF

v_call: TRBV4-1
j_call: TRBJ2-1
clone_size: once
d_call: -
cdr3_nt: TGCGCCAGCAGCCATGCCCCAGAACGGGCGGGGGAGCAGTTCTTC
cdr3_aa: CASSHAPERAGEQFF

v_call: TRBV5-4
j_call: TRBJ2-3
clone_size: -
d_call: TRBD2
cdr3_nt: TGTGCCAGCAGGACTAGCGGGGGGGCCGGCACAGATACGCAGTATTTT
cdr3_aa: CASRTSGGAGTDTQYF

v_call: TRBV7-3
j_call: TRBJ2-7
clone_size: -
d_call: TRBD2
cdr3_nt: TGTGCCGTCCAGCGGGACTCCTACGAGCAGTACTTC
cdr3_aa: CAVQRDSYEQYF

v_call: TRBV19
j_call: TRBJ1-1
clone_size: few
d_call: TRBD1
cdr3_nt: TGTGCCAGTAGTTTACAGGGGAAGACTGAAGCTTTCTTT
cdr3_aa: CASSLQGKTEAFF

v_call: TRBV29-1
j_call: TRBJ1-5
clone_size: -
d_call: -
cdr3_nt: TGCAGCGTCGGCGGGTCGGGTCAGCCCCAGCATTTT
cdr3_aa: CSVGGSGQPQHF

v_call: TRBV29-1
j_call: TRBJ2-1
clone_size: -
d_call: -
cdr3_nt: TGCAGCGCGGGATCCTACAATGAGCAGTTCTTC
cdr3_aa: CSAGSYNEQFF

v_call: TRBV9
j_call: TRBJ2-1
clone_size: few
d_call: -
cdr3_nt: TGTGCCAGCAGCGGCGGGGGGACAGGGTTATATGAGCAGTTCTTC
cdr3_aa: CASSGGGTGLYEQFF

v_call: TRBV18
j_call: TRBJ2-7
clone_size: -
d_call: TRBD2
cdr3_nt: TGTGCCAGCTCACCACTCGGGACTAGCGATCCCGAGCAGTACTTC
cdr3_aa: CASSPLGTSDPEQYF

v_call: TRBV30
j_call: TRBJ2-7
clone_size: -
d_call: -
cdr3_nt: TGTGCCCTCCGCCCTATAGGGGCCTCATCCTACGAGCAGTACTTC
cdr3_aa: CALRPIGASSYEQYF

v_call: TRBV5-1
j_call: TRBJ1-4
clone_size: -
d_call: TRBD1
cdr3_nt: TGCGCCAGCAGCAGGACAGGGGCAACTAATGAAAAACTGTTTTTT
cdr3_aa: CASSRTGATNEKLFF

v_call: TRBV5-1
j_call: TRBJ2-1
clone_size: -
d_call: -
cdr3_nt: TGCGCCAGCAGCTTGAAAATATCGACAGATTCCTACAATGAGCAGTTCTTC
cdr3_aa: CASSLKISTDSYNEQFF